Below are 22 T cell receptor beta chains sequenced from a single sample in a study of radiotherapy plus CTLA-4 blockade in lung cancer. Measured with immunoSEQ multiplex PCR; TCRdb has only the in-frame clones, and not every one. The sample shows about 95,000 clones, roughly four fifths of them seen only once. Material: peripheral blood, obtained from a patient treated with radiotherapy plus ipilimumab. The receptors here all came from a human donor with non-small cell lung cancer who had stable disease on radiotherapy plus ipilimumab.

The CDR3 DNA sequence: TGTGCCAGCAGATCAGGGTCGTATAGCAATCAGCCCCAGCATTTT. This encodes CASRSGSYSNQPQHF. The genes are TRBV6-5 and TRBJ1-5, with D perhaps TRBD1 (5 bases). Looked up from germline, CDR1 is MNHEY and CDR2 is SVGAGI. Trimming took 6 bases from V and 0 from J, leaving 12 bases between them. The length of the CDR3 is 15 residues.

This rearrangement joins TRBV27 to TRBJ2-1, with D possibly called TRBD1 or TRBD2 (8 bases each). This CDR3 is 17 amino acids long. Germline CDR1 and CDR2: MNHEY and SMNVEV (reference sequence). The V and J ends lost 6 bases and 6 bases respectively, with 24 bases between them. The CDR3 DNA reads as TGTGCCAGCAGCATCAGGGGGCGGGGGGCTACCGGCAATGAGCAGTTCTTC. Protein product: CASSIRGRGATGNEQFF.

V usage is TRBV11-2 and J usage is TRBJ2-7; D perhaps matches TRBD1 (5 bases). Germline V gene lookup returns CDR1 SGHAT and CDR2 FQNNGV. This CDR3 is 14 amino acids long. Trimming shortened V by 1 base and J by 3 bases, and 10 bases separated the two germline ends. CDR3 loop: CASSLGVGDYEQYF. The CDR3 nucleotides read TGTGCCAGCAGCTTAGGGGTAGGGGACTACGAGCAGTACTTC. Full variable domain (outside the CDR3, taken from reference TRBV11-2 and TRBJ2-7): EAGVAQSPRYKIIEKRQSVAFWCNPISGHATLYWYQQILGQGPKLLIQFQNNGVVDDSQLPKDRFSAERLKGVDSTLKIQPAKLEDSAVYLCASSLGVGDYEQYFGPGTRLTVT.

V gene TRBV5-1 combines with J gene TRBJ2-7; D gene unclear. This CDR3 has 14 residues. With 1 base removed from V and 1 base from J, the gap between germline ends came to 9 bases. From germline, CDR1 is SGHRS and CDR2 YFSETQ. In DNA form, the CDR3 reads TGCGCCAGCAGCTTGTTACAGCAATCCTACGAGCAGTACTTC. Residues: CASSLLQQSYEQYF.

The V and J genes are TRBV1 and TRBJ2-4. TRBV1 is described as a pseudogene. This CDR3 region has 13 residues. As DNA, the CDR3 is TGCACCAGCAGCCAAGGATACAAAAACATTCAGTACTTC. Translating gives CTSSQGYKNIQYF.

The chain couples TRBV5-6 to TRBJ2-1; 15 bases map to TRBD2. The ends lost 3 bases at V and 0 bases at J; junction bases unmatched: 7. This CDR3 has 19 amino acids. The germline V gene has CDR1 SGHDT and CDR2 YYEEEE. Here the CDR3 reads CASSSGLAGGRSSYNEQFF. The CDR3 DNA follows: TGTGCCAGCAGCTCCGGACTAGCGGGAGGGCGTTCCTCCTACAATGAGCAGTTCTTC.

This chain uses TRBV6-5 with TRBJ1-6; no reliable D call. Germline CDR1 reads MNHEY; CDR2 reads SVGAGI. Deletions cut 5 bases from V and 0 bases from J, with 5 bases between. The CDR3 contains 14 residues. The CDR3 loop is CASSHSSYNSPLHF. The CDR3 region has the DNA TGTGCCAGCAGTCATAGCTCCTATAATTCACCCCTCCACTTT.

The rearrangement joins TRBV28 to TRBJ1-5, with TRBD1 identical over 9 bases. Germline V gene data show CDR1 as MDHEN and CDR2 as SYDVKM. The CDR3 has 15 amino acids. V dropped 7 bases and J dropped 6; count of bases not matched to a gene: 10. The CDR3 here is CASTGDREEGQPQHF. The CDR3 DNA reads TGTGCCAGCACCGGGGACAGGGAAGAGGGTCAGCCCCAGCATTTT.

CDR3 region: CASSGLTGPRTDTQYF. Written as DNA, the CDR3 is TGTGCCAGCAGTGGTTTGACAGGGCCACGCACAGATACGCAGTATTTT. The V call is TRBV25-1, the J call TRBJ2-3; 7 bases align to TRBD1. The CDR3 loop spans 16 amino acids. V dropped 4 bases and J dropped 1; count of bases not matched to a gene: 8. The V gene's germline CDR1 is MGHDK and CDR2 SYGVNS. Based on the CDR3 plus reference TRBV25-1 and TRBJ2-3, the full variable domain is EADIYQTPRYLVIGTGKKITLECSQTMGHDKMYWYQQDPGMELHLIHYSYGVNSTEKGDLSSESTVSRIRTEHFPLTLESARPSHTSQYLCASSGLTGPRTDTQYFGPGTRLTVL.

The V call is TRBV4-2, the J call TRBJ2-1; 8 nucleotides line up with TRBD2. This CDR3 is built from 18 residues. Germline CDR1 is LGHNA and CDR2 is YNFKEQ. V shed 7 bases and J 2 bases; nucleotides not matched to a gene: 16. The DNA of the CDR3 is TGTGCCAGCACCCGGGGAGCGGGGGCAAGCAAGCCCTACAATGAGCAGTTCTTC. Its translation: CASTRGAGASKPYNEQFF.

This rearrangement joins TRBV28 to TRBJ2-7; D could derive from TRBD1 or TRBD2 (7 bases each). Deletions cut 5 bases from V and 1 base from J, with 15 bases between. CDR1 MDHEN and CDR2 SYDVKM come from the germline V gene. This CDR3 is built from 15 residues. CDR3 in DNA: TGTGCCAGCAGTAGACGACAGGGAGGGTCCTACGAGCAGTACTTC. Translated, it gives CASSRRQGGSYEQYF.

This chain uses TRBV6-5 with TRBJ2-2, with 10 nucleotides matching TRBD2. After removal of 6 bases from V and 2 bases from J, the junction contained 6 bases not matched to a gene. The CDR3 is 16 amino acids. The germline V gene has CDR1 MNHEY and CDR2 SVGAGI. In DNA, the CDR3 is TGTGCCAGCAGCTACCTAGCGGGGGCCAACACCGGGGAGCTGTTTTTT. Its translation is CASSYLAGANTGELFF.

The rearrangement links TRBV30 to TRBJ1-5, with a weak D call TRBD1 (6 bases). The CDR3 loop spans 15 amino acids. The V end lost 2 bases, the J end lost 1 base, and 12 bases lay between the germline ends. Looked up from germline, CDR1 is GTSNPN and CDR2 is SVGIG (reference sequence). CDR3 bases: TGTGCCTGGAGTTTAGGGGGAGTGAGCAATCAGCCCCAGCATTTT. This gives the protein CAWSLGGVSNQPQHF.

The CDR3 DNA is TGTGCCAGCAGTGACACAATGACCAAAAACATTCAGTACTTC. Residues: CASSDTMTKNIQYF. This chain connects TRBV28 to TRBJ2-4; no clear D gene. CDR1 and CDR2 from the germline V gene are MDHEN and SYDVKM. CDR3 size: 14 residues. V shed 5 bases and J shed 2 bases, with 10 bases lying between them.

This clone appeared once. CDR3: CASSLDTEQFF. The CDR3 bases are TGCGCCAGCAGCTTGGATACTGAGCAGTTCTTC. The V call is TRBV5-1, the J call TRBJ2-1; D ambiguous. Trimming removed 0 bases at V and 9 bases at J, with 4 bases between. Germline assignment: CDR1 SGHRS and CDR2 YFSETQ. The CDR3 extends over 11 amino acids. Complete variable domain (other parts from reference TRBV5-1 and TRBJ2-1): KAGVTQTPRYLIKTRGQQVTLSCSPISGHRSVSWYQQTPGQGLQFLFEYFSETQRNKGNFPGRFSGRQFSNSRSEMNVSTLELGDSALYLCASSLDTEQFFGPGTRLTVL.

This CDR3 reads CASSYSWAQSSYEQYF. CDR3 coding DNA: TGTGCCAGCAGTTACTCCTGGGCACAGAGCTCCTACGAGCAGTACTTC. The gene calls are TRBV6-5 and TRBJ2-7; D is unclear. Trimming cost V 0 bases and J 0 bases, with 12 bases left between them. The CDR3 is 16 residues long. CDR1 is MNHEY, CDR2 SVGAGI, per germline.

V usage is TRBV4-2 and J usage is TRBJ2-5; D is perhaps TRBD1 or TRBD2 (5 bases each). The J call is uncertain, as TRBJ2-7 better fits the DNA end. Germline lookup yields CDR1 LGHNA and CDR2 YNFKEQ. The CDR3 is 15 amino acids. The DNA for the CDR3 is TGTGCCAGCAGCCAAGAAGAGGGGAGCCCCTACGAGCAGTACTTC. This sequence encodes CASSQEEGSPYEQYF.

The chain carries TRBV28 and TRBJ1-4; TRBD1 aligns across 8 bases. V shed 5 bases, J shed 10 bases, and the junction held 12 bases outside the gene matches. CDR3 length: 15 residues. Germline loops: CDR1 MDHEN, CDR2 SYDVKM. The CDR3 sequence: CASSEPQGAPGKLFF. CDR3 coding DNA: TGTGCCAGCAGTGAACCCCAGGGGGCACCTGGAAAACTGTTTTTT.

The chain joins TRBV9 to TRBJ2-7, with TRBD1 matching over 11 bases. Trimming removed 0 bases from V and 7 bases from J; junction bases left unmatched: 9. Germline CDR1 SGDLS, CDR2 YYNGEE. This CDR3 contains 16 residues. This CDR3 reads CASSVGEGQGGLEQYF. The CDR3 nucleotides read TGTGCCAGCAGCGTAGGTGAGGGACAGGGGGGCCTGGAGCAGTACTTC.

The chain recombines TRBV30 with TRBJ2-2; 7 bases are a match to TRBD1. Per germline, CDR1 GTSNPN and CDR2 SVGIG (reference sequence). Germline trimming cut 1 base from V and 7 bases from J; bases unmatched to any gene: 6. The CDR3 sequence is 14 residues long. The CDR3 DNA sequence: TGTGCCTGGAGTGCCCTGACAGGGAGCGGGGAGCTGTTTTTT. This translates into CAWSALTGSGELFF.

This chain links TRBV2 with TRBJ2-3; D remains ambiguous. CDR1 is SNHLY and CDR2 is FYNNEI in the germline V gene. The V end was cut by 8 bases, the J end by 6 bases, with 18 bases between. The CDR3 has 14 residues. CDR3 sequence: CASGYRAQADTQYF. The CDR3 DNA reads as TGTGCCAGCGGTTACCGGGCCCAGGCGGATACGCAGTATTTT. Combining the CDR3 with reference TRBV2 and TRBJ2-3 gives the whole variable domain EPEVTQTPSHQVTQMGQEVILRCVPISNHLYFYWYRQILGQKVEFLVSFYNNEISEKSEIFDDQFSVERPDGSNFTLKIRSTKLEDSAMYFCASGYRAQADTQYFGPGTRLTVL.

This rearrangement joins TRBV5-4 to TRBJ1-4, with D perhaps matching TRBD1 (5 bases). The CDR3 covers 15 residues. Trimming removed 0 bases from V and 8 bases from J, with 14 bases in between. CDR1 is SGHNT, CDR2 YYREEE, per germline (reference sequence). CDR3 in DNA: TGTGCCAGCAGCTTGGGCGGGCAGGGAGGCGAAAAACTGTTTTTT. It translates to CASSLGGQGGEKLFF.